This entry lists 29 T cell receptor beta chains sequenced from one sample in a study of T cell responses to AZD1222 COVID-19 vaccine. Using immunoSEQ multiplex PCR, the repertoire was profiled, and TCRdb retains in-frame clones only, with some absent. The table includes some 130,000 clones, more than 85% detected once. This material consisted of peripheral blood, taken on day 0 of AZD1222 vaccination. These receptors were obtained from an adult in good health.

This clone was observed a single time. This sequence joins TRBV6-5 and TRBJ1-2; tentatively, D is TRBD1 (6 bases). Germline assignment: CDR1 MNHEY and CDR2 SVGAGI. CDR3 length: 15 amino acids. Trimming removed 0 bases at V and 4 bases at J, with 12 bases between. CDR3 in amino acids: CASSYSAAGVYGYTF. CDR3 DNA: TGTGCCAGCAGTTACTCGGCAGCAGGGGTCTATGGCTACACCTTC.

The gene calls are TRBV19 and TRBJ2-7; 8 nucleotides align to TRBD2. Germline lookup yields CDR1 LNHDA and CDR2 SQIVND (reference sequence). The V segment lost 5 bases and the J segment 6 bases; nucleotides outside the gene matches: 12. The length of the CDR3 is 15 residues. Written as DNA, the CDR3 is TGTGCCAGTAGTGCCGGGACTAGAGGGTCCGGCGAGCAGTACTTC. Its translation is CASSAGTRGSGEQYF.

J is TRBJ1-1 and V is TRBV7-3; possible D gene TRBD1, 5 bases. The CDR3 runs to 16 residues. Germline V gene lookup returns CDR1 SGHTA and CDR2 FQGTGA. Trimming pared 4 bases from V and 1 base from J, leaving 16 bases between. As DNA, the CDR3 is TGTGCCAGCAGCTCCCTGGGGGGAGGAGAGAACACTGAAGCTTTCTTT. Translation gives CASSSLGGGENTEAFF.

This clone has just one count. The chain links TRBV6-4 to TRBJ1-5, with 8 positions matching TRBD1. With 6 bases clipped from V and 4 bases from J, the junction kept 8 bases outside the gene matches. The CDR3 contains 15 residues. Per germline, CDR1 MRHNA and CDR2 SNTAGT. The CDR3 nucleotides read TGTGCCAGCAGCGAGGGGACAGGTCTTAATCAGCCCCAGCATTTT. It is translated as CASSEGTGLNQPQHF.

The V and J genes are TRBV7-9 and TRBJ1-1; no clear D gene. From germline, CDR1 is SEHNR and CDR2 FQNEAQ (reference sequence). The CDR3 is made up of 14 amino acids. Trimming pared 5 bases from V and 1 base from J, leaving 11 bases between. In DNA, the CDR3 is TGTGCCAGCAGCCCGCTATTCCAGAACACTGAAGCTTTCTTT. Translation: CASSPLFQNTEAFF.

The CDR3 nucleotides are TGTGCCAGCAGTCCCCGGACAGTGGACGAGCAGTACTTC. The encoded protein is CASSPRTVDEQYF. This chain joins TRBV6-5 and TRBJ2-7, with TRBD1 as a possible D gene (6 bases). V lost 5 bases, J lost 5 bases, and 13 bases lay in between. The germline CDR1 and CDR2 sequences are MNHEY and SVGAGI. CDR3 length: 13 amino acids.

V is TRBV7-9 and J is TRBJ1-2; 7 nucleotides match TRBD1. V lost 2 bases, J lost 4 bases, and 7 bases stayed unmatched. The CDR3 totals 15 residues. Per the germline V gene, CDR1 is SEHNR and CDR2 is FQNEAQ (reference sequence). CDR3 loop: CASSLLTGVSYGYTF. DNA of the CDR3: TGTGCCAGCAGCTTACTAACAGGGGTAAGCTATGGCTACACCTTC.

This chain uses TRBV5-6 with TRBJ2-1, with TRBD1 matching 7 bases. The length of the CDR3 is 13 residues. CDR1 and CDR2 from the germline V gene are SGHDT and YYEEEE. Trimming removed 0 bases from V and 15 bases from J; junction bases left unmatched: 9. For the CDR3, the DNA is TGTGCCAGCAGCTTGGCGGTAGGGGGCTTCTCGTTCTTC. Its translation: CASSLAVGGFSFF.

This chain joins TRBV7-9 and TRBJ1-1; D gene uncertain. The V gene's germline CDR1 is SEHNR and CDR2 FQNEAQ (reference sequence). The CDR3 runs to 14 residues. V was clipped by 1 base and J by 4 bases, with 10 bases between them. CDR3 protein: CASSLEWGATEAFF. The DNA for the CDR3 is TGTGCCAGCAGCTTAGAATGGGGAGCCACTGAAGCTTTCTTT.

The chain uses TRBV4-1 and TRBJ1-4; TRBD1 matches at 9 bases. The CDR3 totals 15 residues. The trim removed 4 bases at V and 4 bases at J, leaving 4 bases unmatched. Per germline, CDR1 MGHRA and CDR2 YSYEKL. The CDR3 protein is CASSLGDRDNEKLFF. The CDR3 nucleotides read TGCGCCAGCAGCCTCGGGGACAGGGATAATGAAAAACTGTTTTTT.

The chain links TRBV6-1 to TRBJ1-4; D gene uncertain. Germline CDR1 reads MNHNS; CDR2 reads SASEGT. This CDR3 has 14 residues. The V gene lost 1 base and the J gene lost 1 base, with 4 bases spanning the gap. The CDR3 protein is CASSEGLTNEKLFF. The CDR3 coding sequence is TGTGCCAGCAGTGAAGGGTTAACTAATGAAAAACTGTTTTTT.

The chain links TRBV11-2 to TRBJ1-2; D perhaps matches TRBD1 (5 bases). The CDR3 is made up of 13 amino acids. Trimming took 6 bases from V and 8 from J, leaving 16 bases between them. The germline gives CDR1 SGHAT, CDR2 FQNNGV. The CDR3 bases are TGTGCCAGCAGTCTTTGGGGCAGCCGGGGCTACACCTTC. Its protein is CASSLWGSRGYTF.

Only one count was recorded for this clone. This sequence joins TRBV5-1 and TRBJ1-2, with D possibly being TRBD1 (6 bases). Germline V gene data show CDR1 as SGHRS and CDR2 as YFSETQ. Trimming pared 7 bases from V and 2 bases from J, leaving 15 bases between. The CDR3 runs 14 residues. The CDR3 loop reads CASWDTEANYGYTF. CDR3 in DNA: TGCGCCAGCTGGGACACGGAAGCGAACTATGGCTACACCTTC.

The CDR3 region is CAWSVGGGGQETQYF. CDR3 nucleotide sequence: TGTGCCTGGAGTGTCGGGGGGGGAGGGCAAGAGACCCAGTACTTC. The chain carries TRBV30 and TRBJ2-5; 8 nucleotides align to TRBD2. The J segment lost 2 bases and the V segment lost 0 bases, leaving 5 bases of the junction unmatched. Germline V gene sequence: CDR1 GTSNPN, CDR2 SVGIG (reference sequence). The CDR3 spans 15 residues.

Written as DNA, the CDR3 is TGTGCCATCAGCCCGAGGGACCTTACTAACTATGGCTACACCTTC. This sequence encodes CAISPRDLTNYGYTF. The rearrangement uses TRBV10-3 and TRBJ1-2; TRBD1 might be the D (5 bases). The V gene's germline CDR1 is ENHRY and CDR2 SYGVKD. Trimming took 6 bases from V and 0 from J, leaving 14 bases between them. This CDR3 contains 15 residues.

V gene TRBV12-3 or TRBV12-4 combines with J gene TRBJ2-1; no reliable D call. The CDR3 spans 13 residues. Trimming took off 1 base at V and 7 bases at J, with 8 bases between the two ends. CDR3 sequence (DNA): TGTGCCAGCAGTTTAGGGGCCAGTAATGAGCAGTTCTTC. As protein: CASSLGASNEQFF.

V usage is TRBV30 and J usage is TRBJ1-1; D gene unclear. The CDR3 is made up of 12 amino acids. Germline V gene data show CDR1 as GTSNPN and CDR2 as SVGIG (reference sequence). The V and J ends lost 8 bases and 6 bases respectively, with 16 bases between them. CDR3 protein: CAGSWAIPEAFF. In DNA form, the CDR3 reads TGTGCCGGCTCTTGGGCGATCCCTGAAGCTTTCTTT.

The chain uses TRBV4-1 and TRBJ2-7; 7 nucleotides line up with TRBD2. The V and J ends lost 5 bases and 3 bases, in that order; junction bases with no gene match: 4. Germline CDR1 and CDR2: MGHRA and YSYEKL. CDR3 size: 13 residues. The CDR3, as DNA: TGCGCCAGCAGCATCCCGGGAGGCTACGAGCAGTACTTC. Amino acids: CASSIPGGYEQYF.

The CDR3 here is CASSPRDTVYTQYF. CDR3 coding DNA: TGTGCCAGCAGCCCCCGGGACACTGTATATACGCAGTATTTT. The rearrangement joins TRBV7-9 to TRBJ2-3, with D perhaps TRBD1 (6 bases). The V gene lost 5 bases and the J gene lost 7 bases, with 16 bases spanning the gap. CDR1 and CDR2 from the germline V gene are SEHNR and FQNEAQ (reference sequence). The CDR3 is 14 amino acids.

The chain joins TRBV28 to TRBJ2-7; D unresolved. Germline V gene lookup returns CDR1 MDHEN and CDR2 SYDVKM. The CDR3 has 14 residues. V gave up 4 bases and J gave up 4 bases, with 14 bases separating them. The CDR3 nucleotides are TGTGCCAGCAGTTCAGACCTCTCGAGATACGAGCAGTACTTC. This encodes CASSSDLSRYEQYF.

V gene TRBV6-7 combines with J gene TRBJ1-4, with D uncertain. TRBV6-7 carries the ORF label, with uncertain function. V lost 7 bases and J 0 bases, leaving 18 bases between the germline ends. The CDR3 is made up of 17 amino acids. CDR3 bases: TGTGCCAGCACCTCAGCACTCGCACAAGCAACTAATGAAAAACTGTTTTTT. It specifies CASTSALAQATNEKLFF.

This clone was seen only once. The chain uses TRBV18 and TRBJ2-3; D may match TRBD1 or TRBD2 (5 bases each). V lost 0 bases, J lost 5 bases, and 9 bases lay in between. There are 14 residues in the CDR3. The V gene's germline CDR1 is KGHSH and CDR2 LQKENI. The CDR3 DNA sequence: TGTGCCAGCTCACCACCTGGGGGTGGAGATACGCAGTATTTT. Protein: CASSPPGGGDTQYF.

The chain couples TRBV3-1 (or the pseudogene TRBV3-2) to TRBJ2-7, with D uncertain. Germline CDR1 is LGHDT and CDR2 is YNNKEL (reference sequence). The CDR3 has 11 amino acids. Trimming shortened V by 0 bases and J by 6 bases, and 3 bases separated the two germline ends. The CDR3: CASSQDREQYF. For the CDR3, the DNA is TGTGCCAGCAGCCAAGATCGCGAGCAGTACTTC.

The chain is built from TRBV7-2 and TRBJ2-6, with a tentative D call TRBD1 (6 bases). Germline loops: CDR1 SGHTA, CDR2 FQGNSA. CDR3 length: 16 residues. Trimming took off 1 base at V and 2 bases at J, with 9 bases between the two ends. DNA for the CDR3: TGTGCCAGCAGCTTAGTACAGGGAACTGGGGCCAACGTCCTGACTTTC. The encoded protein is CASSLVQGTGANVLTF.

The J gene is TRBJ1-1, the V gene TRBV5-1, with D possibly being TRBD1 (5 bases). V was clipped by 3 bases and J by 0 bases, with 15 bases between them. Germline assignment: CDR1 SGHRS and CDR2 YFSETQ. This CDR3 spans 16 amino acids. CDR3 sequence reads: CASSYYGAGMNTEAFF. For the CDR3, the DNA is TGCGCCAGCAGCTACTACGGGGCCGGAATGAACACTGAAGCTTTCTTT.

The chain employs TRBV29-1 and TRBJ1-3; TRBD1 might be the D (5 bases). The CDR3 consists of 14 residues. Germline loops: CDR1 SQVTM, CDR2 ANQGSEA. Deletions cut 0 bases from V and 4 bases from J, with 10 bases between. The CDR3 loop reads CSVEDGAGGNTIYF. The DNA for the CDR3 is TGCAGCGTTGAAGATGGGGCAGGGGGAAACACCATATATTTT.

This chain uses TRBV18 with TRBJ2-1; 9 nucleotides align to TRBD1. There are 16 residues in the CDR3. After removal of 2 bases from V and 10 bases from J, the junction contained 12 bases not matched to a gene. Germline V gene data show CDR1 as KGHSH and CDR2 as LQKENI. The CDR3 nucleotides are TGTGCCAGCTCACCATTGTCCGGGACAGGGTATGTGGAGCAGTTCTTC. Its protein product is CASSPLSGTGYVEQFF.

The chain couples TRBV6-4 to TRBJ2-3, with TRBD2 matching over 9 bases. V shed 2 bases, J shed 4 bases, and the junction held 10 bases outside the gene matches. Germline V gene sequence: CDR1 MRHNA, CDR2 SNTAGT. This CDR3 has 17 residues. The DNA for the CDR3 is TGTGCCAGCAGTGACACCCCTCGCGGGGGGGCCCCAGATACGCAGTATTTT. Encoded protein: CASSDTPRGGAPDTQYF.

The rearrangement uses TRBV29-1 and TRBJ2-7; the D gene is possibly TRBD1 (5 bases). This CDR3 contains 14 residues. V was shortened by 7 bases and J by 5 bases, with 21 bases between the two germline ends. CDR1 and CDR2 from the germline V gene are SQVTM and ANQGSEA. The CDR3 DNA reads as TGCAGCGCGCTTATTACTACAGGATTCCACGAGCAGTACTTC. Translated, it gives CSALITTGFHEQYF.